This TCR beta chain was found in a study of shared clonotypes between healthy human individuals. Per the germline V gene, CDR1 is MNHEY and CDR2 is SMNVEV (reference sequence). V lost 4 bases to trimming and J lost 5 bases; unmatched junction nucleotides: 4. CDR3 length: 14 amino acids. Only CD45RO-negative cells positively selected for CCR7 counted as naive CD8 cells, so terminally differentiated effector memory CD45RA+ cells were excluded. Assay: immunoSEQ multiplex PCR; the TCRdb copy retains only in-frame clones and omits some. The table records hundreds of thousands of clones, about 96% of them present only once.

V usage is TRBV27 and J usage is TRBJ2-2; TRBD2 matches 7 bases. Sequencing was done on a sample of naive CD8+ T cells sorted from blood. The clonotype was recovered from a man aged 25-45 years in good health. CDR3 loop: CASSYGRLTGELFF. CDR3 coding DNA: TGTGCCAGCAGTTACGGGAGGTTAACCGGGGAGCTGTTTTTT.